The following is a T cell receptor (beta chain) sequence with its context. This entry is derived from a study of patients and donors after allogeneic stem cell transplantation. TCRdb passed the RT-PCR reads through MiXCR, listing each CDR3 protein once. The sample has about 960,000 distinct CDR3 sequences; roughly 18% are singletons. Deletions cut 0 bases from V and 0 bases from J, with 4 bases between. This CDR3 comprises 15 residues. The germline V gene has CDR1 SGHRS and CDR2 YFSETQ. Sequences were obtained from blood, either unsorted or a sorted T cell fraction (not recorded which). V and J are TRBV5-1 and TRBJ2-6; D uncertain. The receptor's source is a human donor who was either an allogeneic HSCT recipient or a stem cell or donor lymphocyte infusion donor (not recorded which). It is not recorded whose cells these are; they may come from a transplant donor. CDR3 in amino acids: CASSLGTSGANVLTF. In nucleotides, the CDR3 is TGCGCCAGCAGCTTGGGGACCTCTGGGGCCAACGTCCTGACTTTC.